These T cell receptor beta chains were read from a single sample in a study of T cell responses to AZD1222 COVID-19 vaccine. Repertoires were generated with immunoSEQ multiplex PCR, while TCRdb's copy carries only in-frame clones and drops some. The sample includes around 120,000 clones, about 92% of them seen just once. The sequencing here drew on peripheral blood, taken on day 0 of AZD1222 vaccination. The receptors stem from an adult in good health. CDR3s leave out the opening cysteine and the closing phenylalanine or tryptophan. Clone size is stated in some rows and not others, as once, few, many or a class when expanded.

clone size | J gene | V gene | CDR3 protein
- | TRBJ2-3 | TRBV10-3 | AISWGTESTISTDTQY
- | TRBJ1-1 | TRBV3-1/TRBV3-2 | ASSQATGTGVKTEAF
- | TRBJ1-2 | TRBV6-2/TRBV6-3 | ASSEQGRNYGYT
- | TRBJ2-7 | TRBV10-1 | ASRGNAGRPTYEQY
- | TRBJ2-6 | TRBV5-6 | ASSLGTLSSGANVLT
- | TRBJ2-7 | TRBV5-6 | ASSFPGGRSGFYEQY
- | TRBJ2-3 | TRBV5-6 | ASSLWGSTQY
- | TRBJ2-2 | TRBV27 | ASSFDRGTGELF
- | TRBJ1-2 | TRBV5-1 | ASSLDSLLYGYT
- | TRBJ2-7 | TRBV6-5 | ASSNSYEQY
- | TRBJ2-5 | TRBV30 | AWSSVSGGETQY
- | TRBJ2-6 | TRBV9 | ASSETKDRGLSGANVLT
- | TRBJ1-3 | TRBV7-9 | ASSLVSPRGHSGNTIY
- | TRBJ2-1 | TRBV19 | AGKRTSSDNEQF
- | TRBJ2-7 | TRBV21-1 | ASSRASGTGGRTLLANYEQY
- | TRBJ2-3 | TRBV24-1 | ATSDLGGSEADTQY
- | TRBJ1-2 | TRBV6-2/TRBV6-3 | ASSALMGTGHGYT
- | TRBJ1-3 | TRBV9 | ASSVGGAIGNTIY
- | TRBJ2-5 | TRBV11-2 | ASSSSSQQETQY
few | TRBJ1-5 | TRBV28 | ASSLLGTSYSNQPQH
- | TRBJ2-3 | TRBV6-4 | ASSDSIEGLAGGWSTDTQY
- | TRBJ1-1 | TRBV6-6 | ASSESWTEAF
- | TRBJ2-5 | TRBV4-2 | ASSQDLGGETQY
- | TRBJ1-5 | TRBV5-1 | ASRPGASNQPQH
once | TRBJ1-5 | TRBV6-2/TRBV6-3 | ASSYSITRGGDNQPQH
- | TRBJ1-1 | TRBV6-5 | ASRLRGPVREAF
- | TRBJ2-7 | TRBV3-1/TRBV3-2 | ASSQVPPGEQY
- | TRBJ2-1 | TRBV5-1 | ASSLDLGGINEQF
- | TRBJ1-1 | TRBV2 | ATTGNTEAF
- | TRBJ1-5 | TRBV19 | ASSLRAGSNQPQH
hyperexpanded | TRBJ2-5 | TRBV28 | ASSLASSWGIETQY
- | TRBJ1-1 | TRBV19 | ASSISLAMNTEAF
- | TRBJ1-2 | TRBV28 | ASSLRGQGLYGYT
- | TRBJ1-5 | TRBV10-3 | AISEGGANQPQH
- | TRBJ2-7 | TRBV19 | ASSPGTVIEQY
- | TRBJ2-1 | TRBV10-3 | AIRRTSGEGNEQF
once | TRBJ2-3 | TRBV6-6 | ASSYSSTDTQY
- | TRBJ1-4 | TRBV5-1 | ASRVVPTNEKLF
- | TRBJ2-1 | TRBV11-3 | ASSSRGNEQF
once | TRBJ1-5 | TRBV29-1 | SVGQDNQPQH
few | TRBJ2-6 | TRBV15 | ATSPRGDLSGANVLT
- | TRBJ2-5 | TRBV6-2/TRBV6-3 | ASSYGGGRGVQETQY
- | TRBJ2-1 | TRBV28 | ASSLNRASGSHYNEQF
- | TRBJ2-2 | TRBV4-3 | ASSQDPEQYTGELF
- | TRBJ2-1 | TRBV6-5 | ASSYFPRLVENEQF
once | TRBJ2-7 | TRBV5-1 | ASSLDGQGILEQY
- | TRBJ2-7 | TRBV6-5 | ASSPGTSGRYEQY
once | TRBJ2-3 | TRBV5-6 | ASSSPGQKTDTQY
once | TRBJ1-3 | TRBV28 | ASRAKQGSSGNTIY
- | TRBJ1-2 | TRBV5-1 | ATSDETGGYT
- | TRBJ2-3 | TRBV4-2 | ATVSGQSTDTQY
- | TRBJ1-5 | TRBV6-1 | ASSEEQGRNQPQH
- | TRBJ1-2 | TRBV10-3 | ASRDGNYGYT
few | TRBJ1-6 | TRBV11-2 | ASSLVPLSSYNSPLH
- | TRBJ1-2 | TRBV27 | ASSPLLFAGIQGAGYT
once | TRBJ2-1 | TRBV28 | ASSSGTRREQF
- | TRBJ2-1 | TRBV4-3 | ASSQDRNGYNEQF
- | TRBJ2-3 | TRBV4-3 | ASSQERSSGRYTQY
- | TRBJ2-7 | TRBV7-6 | ASSSGWTVGDEQY